The 10 T cell receptor beta chains in this list originate from one sample, sequenced in a study of graft-versus-host responses after intestinal transplantation. Their specific antigens are unknown. Sequencing was performed with immunoSEQ multiplex PCR; in TCRdb, only in-frame clones are kept and a portion is missing. Of around 76,000 clones in the sample, around 95% were seen once. The sequencing used unstimulated CD8+ T cells sorted from spleen or lymph node cells, collected before intestinal transplant. Source of these receptors: a human donor who received an intestinal transplant.

The rearrangement uses TRBV9 and TRBJ2-7, with TRBD2 identical over 7 bases. With V trimmed by 4 bases and J by 5 bases, 12 bases remained unmatched. The CDR3 runs to 15 residues. Germline V gene sequence: CDR1 SGDLS, CDR2 YYNGEE. CDR3 coding DNA: TGTGCCAGCAGCCTACGGAGCGGGGAAGTCGACGAGCAGTACTTC. It codes for CASSLRSGEVDEQYF.

The J gene is TRBJ2-3, the V gene TRBV6-1; maybe TRBD2 (5 bases). Trimming removed 1 base from V and 0 bases from J, with 8 bases in between. CDR1 and CDR2 (germline): MNHNS, SASEGT. The length of the CDR3 is 15 residues. This CDR3 reads CASSEEEDSTDTQYF. CDR3 DNA sequence: TGTGCCAGCAGTGAAGAGGAGGATAGCACAGATACGCAGTATTTT.

This clone was seen a single time. This rearrangement joins TRBV5-6 to TRBJ2-1; the D gene is possibly TRBD2 (5 bases). Trimming took 0 bases from V and 0 from J, leaving 10 bases between them. Germline CDR1 SGHDT, CDR2 YYEEEE. There are 16 residues in the CDR3. CDR3 loop: CASSLVAGLSYNEQFF. The DNA of the CDR3 is TGTGCCAGCAGCTTGGTCGCGGGCCTCTCCTACAATGAGCAGTTCTTC.

The V gene is TRBV25-1, the J gene TRBJ2-2; 15 positions agree with TRBD2. The trim removed 9 bases at V and 3 bases at J, leaving 8 bases unmatched. Germline CDR1 is MGHDK and CDR2 is SYGVNS. The CDR3 contains 17 residues. CDR3 region: CASRGLAGGLDTGELFF. DNA for the CDR3: TGTGCCAGTCGGGGACTAGCGGGAGGTTTAGACACCGGGGAGCTGTTTTTT. The entire variable domain, with the rest obtained from reference TRBV25-1 and TRBJ2-2, is as follows: EADIYQTPRYLVIGTGKKITLECSQTMGHDKMYWYQQDPGMELHLIHYSYGVNSTEKGDLSSESTVSRIRTEHFPLTLESARPSHTSQYLCASRGLAGGLDTGELFFGEGSRLTVL.

This chain links TRBV19 with TRBJ2-7; D is perhaps TRBD2 (5 bases). This CDR3 region has 14 residues. Germline V CDR1 and CDR2: LNHDA, SQIVND (reference sequence). The ends were cut back, 3 bases at V and 0 bases at J, with 9 bases in the middle. CDR3 coding DNA: TGTGCCAGTAGTATGTTGGGGAGCTCCTACGAGCAGTACTTC. Translation: CASSMLGSSYEQYF.

This chain uses TRBV25-1 with TRBJ2-7, with TRBD2 matching over 9 bases. Germline CDR1 reads MGHDK; CDR2 reads SYGVNS. V gave up 8 bases and J gave up 3 bases; unmatched junction bases: 11. The CDR3 runs 15 residues. The CDR3 coding sequence is TGTGCCAGCGGGGGAAGGGGCGGGAGGGTCTACGAGCAGTACTTC. Its translation is CASGGRGGRVYEQYF.

V gene TRBV21-1 combines with J gene TRBJ2-2; the DNA was not used to check the table's D call, TRBD2. TRBV21-1 is a known pseudogene. This CDR3 is 19 amino acids long. The CDR3 here is CAERGRTSGRAGTNGELFF. CDR3 nucleotides: TGTGCCGAGAGGGGAAGGACTAGCGGGAGGGCCGGTACGAACGGGGAGCTGTTTTTT.

The chain is built from TRBV5-4 and TRBJ1-2; D is possibly TRBD1 (6 bases). The CDR3 spans 18 residues. V was cut by 0 bases and J by 0 bases, with 18 bases left in between. Per germline, CDR1 SGHNT and CDR2 YYREEE (reference sequence). The CDR3 nucleotides read TGTGCCAGCAGCTTGGCCAGCCAGGGGCCCAAAGCTAACTATGGCTACACCTTC. Encoded protein: CASSLASQGPKANYGYTF.

The chain carries TRBV2 and TRBJ2-5; TRBD1 matches at 9 bases. V dropped 6 bases and J dropped 5; count of bases not matched to a gene: 10. Germline-derived CDR1 and CDR2 are SNHLY and FYNNEI. The CDR3 extends over 15 amino acids. CDR3 DNA: TGTGCCAGCAGCGCATCCACAGGGACAGGGGAGACCCAGTACTTC. Protein sequence: CASSASTGTGETQYF.

V usage is TRBV28 and J usage is TRBJ1-1, with D perhaps TRBD1 (6 bases). The germline V gene has CDR1 MDHEN and CDR2 SYDVKM. Trimming left V 5 bases short and J 4 bases short, with 17 bases between. There are 15 residues in the CDR3. The CDR3 DNA sequence: TGTGCCAGCAGTCTCAAACCAGGGGTGAGCACTGAAGCTTTCTTT. Protein sequence: CASSLKPGVSTEAFF.